The 4 T cell receptor beta chains below come from one sample, sequenced in a study of blood T cell repertoires in COVID-19. The repertoire was sequenced with immunoSEQ multiplex PCR; TCRdb's copy has only in-frame clones and lacks some. The sample lists roughly 260,000 clones, roughly nine tenths occurring once. The material sequenced was peripheral blood. These receptors were obtained from a man between 60 and 75 years old who had recovered from COVID-19.

This chain uses TRBV7-6 with TRBJ2-3; perhaps TRBD2 as D (6 bases). Trimming took off 5 bases at V and 3 bases at J, with 18 bases between the two ends. The CDR3 has 16 residues. Germline-derived CDR1 and CDR2 are SGHVS and FNYEAQ. CDR3: CASSADGTLLTDTQYF. CDR3 sequence (DNA): TGTGCCAGCAGCGCCGACGGGACTCTTTTAACAGATACGCAGTATTTT.

The CDR3 bases are TGTGCCATCAGGGGGGCACGGAGCAATCAGCCCCAGCATTTT. Its translation is CAIRGARSNQPQHF. The V call is TRBV10-3, the J call TRBJ1-5; a possible D gene is TRBD1 (6 bases). The CDR3 covers 14 residues. Germline-derived CDR1 and CDR2 are ENHRY and SYGVKD. V was clipped by 6 bases and J by 1 base, with 10 bases between them.

The chain's CDR3 is CASTIGGESNSPLHF. The DNA of the CDR3 is TGTGCCAGTACCATAGGGGGGGAAAGCAATTCACCCCTCCACTTT. The gene calls are TRBV19 and TRBJ1-6; D is possibly TRBD1 (6 bases). There are 15 residues in the CDR3. The ends were cut back, 7 bases at V and 7 bases at J, with 17 bases in the middle. Germline assignment: CDR1 LNHDA and CDR2 SQIVND (reference sequence).

The V and J genes are TRBV29-1 and TRBJ1-1; no reliable D call. CDR3 length: 14 amino acids. CDR1 is SQVTM and CDR2 is ANQGSEA in the germline V gene. V lost 1 base and J lost 1, with 10 bases in between. The DNA of the CDR3 is TGCAGCGTTGAAGCGCACAATCGGAACACTGAAGCTTTCTTT. Its protein is CSVEAHNRNTEAFF.